The 26 T cell receptor beta chains below come from one sample, sequenced in a study of CXCR3-negative and CXCR3-positive naive CD8 T cells. Study outcomes and limitations: A higher hydrophobicity marked the TRB CDR3s of CXCR3-positive naive cells versus CXCR3-negative naive cells.

These receptors have no known antigen. Libraries were UMI-labeled 5' RACE TRB cDNA. TCRdb re-analyzed the 5' RACE reads; it lists each CDR3 protein once, without DNA. This sample carries some 100,000 distinct CDR3 sequences, with about 0.34% going to the ten biggest clones. The source material was naive CXCR3+ CD8+ T cells from blood. Described subset: CD45RO-CCR7+CD27+CD95- naive CD8+ T cells expressing CXCR3 (TNR3+). All receptors derive from a human donor in good health. Some clones in this sample may be carry-over from other donors' samples.

The genes are TRBV6-2 or TRBV6-3 and TRBJ2-1. This CDR3 has 11 amino acids. CDR1 and CDR2 from the germline V gene are MNHEY and SVGEGT. CDR3 region: CASSPYNEQFF.

This rearrangement joins TRBV12-3 or TRBV12-4 to TRBJ2-7. The CDR3 is 12 amino acids. CDR3 protein: CASSTEAYEQYF.

V gene TRBV9 combines with J gene TRBJ1-1; as DNA is missing, the TRBD1 call by TCRdb cannot be tested. The germline V gene encodes CDR1 SGDLS and CDR2 YYNGEE. This CDR3 comprises 14 residues. The CDR3 spells CASSLGTGNTEAFF.

The genes are TRBV5-4 and TRBJ1-1. The V gene's germline CDR1 is SGHNT and CDR2 YYREEE (reference sequence). The CDR3 sequence is 13 residues long. This chain's CDR3 is CASSFLGAYQAFF.

This chain connects TRBV20-1 to TRBJ2-3; TCRdb outputs TRBD1, but without DNA this stays unchecked. Germline CDR1 reads DFQATT; CDR2 reads SNEGSKA (reference sequence). The CDR3 is made up of 17 amino acids. The CDR3: CSATMDGGAGFTDTQYF.

The chain uses TRBV14 and TRBJ2-7; the D gene TCRdb calls, TRBD2, cannot be checked with no DNA. CDR1 and CDR2 (germline): SGHDN, FVKESK. The CDR3 length is 16 residues. The CDR3 loop reads CASSQGVSAESYEQYF.

The V gene is TRBV7-8, the J gene TRBJ2-3; TCRdb selects TRBD1, and the lack of DNA leaves this call unchecked. In germline, CDR1 is SGHVS, CDR2 FQNEAQ. This CDR3 is built from 16 residues. Here the CDR3 reads CASSSPGVIGSDTQYF. Supplemented by reference TRBV7-8 and TRBJ2-3, the full variable domain reads GAGVSQSPRYKVAKRGQDVALRCDPISGHVSLFWYQQALGQGPEFLTYFQNEAQLDKSGLPSDRFFAERPEGSVSTLKIQRTQQEDSAVYLCASSSPGVIGSDTQYFGPGTRLTVL.

The chain couples TRBV7-8 to TRBJ1-5. CDR1 and CDR2 from the germline V gene are SGHVS and FQNEAQ. This CDR3 region has 14 residues. The CDR3: CASSLAQGNQPQHF.

The V and J genes are TRBV29-1 and TRBJ1-4. CDR1 SQVTM and CDR2 ANQGSEA come from the germline V gene. CDR3 length: 11 amino acids. CDR3 region: CSVGQFEKLFF.

The chain joins TRBV7-6 to TRBJ2-2; TCRdb indicates TRBD2, and absent DNA this call remains unverified. The CDR3 has 14 residues. Germline V CDR1 and CDR2: SGHVS, FNYEAQ. CDR3 residues: CASSWAENTGELFF.

The chain combines TRBV3-1 with TRBJ1-2. CDR3 length equals 12 residues. In germline, CDR1 is LGHDT, CDR2 YNNKEL (reference sequence). The CDR3 protein is CASSQDLDGYTF.

V is TRBV20-1 and J is TRBJ2-7. The CDR3 is made up of 15 amino acids. CDR1 and CDR2 from the germline V gene are DFQATT and SNEGSKA (reference sequence). This CDR3 is CSARYQNGISYEQYF.

The chain uses TRBV7-8 and TRBJ2-1; TCRdb returns TRBD2, unconfirmable since there is no DNA. This CDR3 is 18 amino acids long. Germline V CDR1 and CDR2: SGHVS, FQNEAQ. CDR3: CASSSVSSGEYLYNEQFF.

The rearrangement uses TRBV7-9 and TRBJ2-1. The germline CDR1 and CDR2 sequences are SEHNR and FQNEAQ (reference sequence). The CDR3 is made up of 14 amino acids. The CDR3 is CASSFPNNGNEQFF.

The V gene is TRBV20-1, the J gene TRBJ1-4; the TCRdb call, TRBD1, lacks DNA for checking. The CDR3 sequence is 19 residues long. Per germline, CDR1 DFQATT and CDR2 SNEGSKA (reference sequence). CDR3 amino acids: CSARDSIFYIGQGEEKLFF.

This chain connects TRBV4-3 to TRBJ1-1; TCRdb gives TRBD1 as the D gene, but with no DNA this cannot be confirmed. Germline assignment: CDR1 LGHNA and CDR2 YSLEER. The CDR3 totals 15 residues. Here the CDR3 reads CASSQDRAGYSEAFF.

The chain joins TRBV9 to TRBJ2-1. Germline values: CDR1 SGDLS, CDR2 YYNGEE. The CDR3 has 15 residues. The CDR3 sequence is CASSVGGSANNEQFF.

The chain joins TRBV12-3 or TRBV12-4 to TRBJ2-3; no DNA is available, so the TRBD1 call from TCRdb remains unchecked. The CDR3 sequence is 14 residues long. The chain's CDR3 is CASSLWPHTDTQYF.

This chain uses TRBV12-3 or TRBV12-4 with TRBJ1-2; absent DNA, TCRdb's TRBD1 call cannot be checked. CDR3 length equals 12 residues. CDR3 sequence: CASNQGGYGYTF.

The V call is TRBV27, the J call TRBJ2-1; the TRBD2 assignment by TCRdb is unverifiable without DNA. The CDR3 consists of 18 residues. The germline V gene has CDR1 MNHEY and CDR2 SMNVEV (reference sequence). Here the CDR3 reads CASSFRELGTASYNEQFF.

The V gene is TRBV28, the J gene TRBJ2-2; TCRdb's assignment of TRBD1 cannot be checked, as there is no DNA. This CDR3 contains 16 residues. The germline CDR1 and CDR2 sequences are MDHEN and SYDVKM. The CDR3 spells CASSFPGRENTGELFF.

The rearrangement links TRBV19 to TRBJ1-2; the D gene TCRdb calls, TRBD1, cannot be checked with no DNA. The CDR3 runs 16 residues. Germline V gene data show CDR1 as LNHDA and CDR2 as SQIVND (reference sequence). This CDR3 is CASSARDRRANYGYTF.

The chain joins TRBV12-3 or TRBV12-4 to TRBJ2-7; checking the TCRdb D call of TRBD2 is not possible without DNA. The CDR3 totals 15 residues. CDR3 protein: CASTHSGSGFREQYF.

This chain joins TRBV6-5 and TRBJ2-2; TCRdb indicates TRBD2, and absent DNA this call remains unverified. This CDR3 is 14 amino acids long. Germline V gene lookup returns CDR1 MNHEY and CDR2 SVGAGI. CDR3 sequence: CASSYSGAGGELFF.

This chain joins TRBV29-1 and TRBJ2-1; there is no DNA to check the TCRdb D call of TRBD2. Per the germline V gene, CDR1 is SQVTM and CDR2 is ANQGSEA. The CDR3 loop spans 13 amino acids. The CDR3 protein is CSVGTPTYNEQFF.

The chain carries TRBV9 and TRBJ2-5; TCRdb gives TRBD1 as the D gene, but with no DNA this cannot be confirmed. The CDR3 extends over 16 amino acids. Germline V CDR1 and CDR2: SGDLS, YYNGEE. The chain's CDR3 is CASSAGGRGIQETQYF.